Presented here are 28 T cell receptor beta chains from one specimen sequenced in a study of CXCR3-negative and CXCR3-positive naive CD8 T cells. Carrying UMI labels, the TRB cDNA libraries were prepared through 5' RACE. Reanalyzing the 5' RACE reads, TCRdb keeps one entry per CDR3 protein, without DNA. The record lists around 130,000 distinct CDR3 sequences, of which the ten most abundant hold 0.59%. Findings and caveats of the study: Hydrophobicity was higher for TRB CDR3s found in CXCR3-positive naive cells than in CXCR3-negative naive cells.

Which antigens these TCRs recognize remains unknown. Sample: naive CXCR3+ CD8+ T cells from blood. Subset described: CD45RO-CCR7+CD27+CD95- naive CD8+ T cells expressing CXCR3 (TNR3+). The receptor set was obtained from a human donor in good health. Some clones in this sample may be carry-over from other donors' samples.

The V and J genes are TRBV6-6 and TRBJ2-3. Germline CDR1 is MNHNY and CDR2 is SVGAGI (reference sequence). The CDR3 length is 15 residues. This chain's CDR3 is CASSYSSFSTDTQYF.

The chain uses TRBV29-1 and TRBJ2-1. The CDR3 spans 15 residues. The V gene's germline CDR1 is SQVTM and CDR2 ANQGSEA. The CDR3 is CSVEDPAASYNEQFF.

The chain joins TRBV4-1 to TRBJ1-2; TCRdb's D call of TRBD1 is untestable without DNA. The CDR3 runs 14 residues. Germline V gene data show CDR1 as MGHRA and CDR2 as YSYEKL. CDR3: CASSQDRADYGYTF.

The chain joins TRBV7-9 to TRBJ1-2; the D gene TCRdb calls, TRBD1, cannot be checked with no DNA. Germline values: CDR1 SEHNR, CDR2 FQNEAQ (reference sequence). CDR3 length: 14 residues. The CDR3 sequence is CASTPFLGDYGYTF.

The chain carries TRBV7-9 and TRBJ2-3; the TCRdb D gene call, TRBD2, has no DNA to confirm it. Germline V CDR1 and CDR2: SEHNR, FQNEAQ (reference sequence). The CDR3 length is 16 residues. The CDR3 loop reads CASSPPAGLGADTQYF.

The CDR3 sequence is CASSLTGTQAFF. This rearrangement joins TRBV7-3 to TRBJ1-1; TCRdb lists TRBD1, though no DNA is available to test this call. Germline assignment: CDR1 SGHTA and CDR2 FQGTGA. CDR3 length: 12 amino acids.

This chain links TRBV11-2 with TRBJ2-7; lacking DNA, the TRBD1 call made by TCRdb goes unchecked. This CDR3 region has 14 residues. Germline lookup yields CDR1 SGHAT and CDR2 FQNNGV. CDR3 residues: CASSFVQGAGEQYF.

The J gene is TRBJ2-1, the V gene TRBV14. The germline V gene has CDR1 SGHDN and CDR2 FVKESK. The CDR3 has 16 amino acids. The chain's CDR3 is CASSPLSGPSYNEQFF. Combining the CDR3 with reference TRBV14 and TRBJ2-1 gives the whole variable domain EAGVTQFPSHSVIEKGQTVTLRCDPISGHDNLYWYRRVMGKEIKFLLHFVKESKQDESGMPNNRFLAERTGGTYSTLKVQPAELEDSGVYFCASSPLSGPSYNEQFFGPGTRLTVL.

The chain links TRBV28 to TRBJ2-3; TCRdb outputs TRBD2, but without DNA this stays unchecked. The CDR3 is 15 residues long. CDR1 is MDHEN, CDR2 SYDVKM, per germline. The CDR3: CASTLLAGGGDTQYF.

The chain is built from TRBV6-5 and TRBJ2-2; with no DNA, the TCRdb D assignment of TRBD1 cannot be verified. The CDR3 length is 12 residues. The germline V gene encodes CDR1 MNHEY and CDR2 SVGAGI. CDR3 in amino acids: CASTAHTGELFF.

This sequence joins TRBV7-6 and TRBJ1-1; TCRdb picks TRBD1, but there is no DNA to check that call. The CDR3 spans 13 residues. In germline, CDR1 is SGHVS, CDR2 FNYEAQ. The CDR3 reads CASSLGEGTEAFF.

The V and J genes are TRBV19 and TRBJ2-7. The germline gives CDR1 LNHDA, CDR2 SQIVND (reference sequence). The CDR3 extends over 16 amino acids. This CDR3 is CASSIVGAGGSYEQYF.

V usage is TRBV6-1 and J usage is TRBJ2-1; without DNA, the TCRdb call of TRBD2 cannot be checked. CDR3 length: 16 amino acids. Germline CDR1 is MNHNS and CDR2 is SASEGT. CDR3 sequence reads: CASSGRLAGANNEQFF.

V gene TRBV7-9 combines with J gene TRBJ2-2. Looked up from germline, CDR1 is SEHNR and CDR2 is FQNEAQ (reference sequence). The CDR3 covers 13 residues. CDR3 amino acids: CASSSSENGELFF. The full variable domain, in which reference TRBV7-9 and TRBJ2-2 provide the parts outside the CDR3, is DTGVSQNPRHKITKRGQNVTFRCDPISEHNRLYWYRQTLGQGPEFLTYFQNEAQLEKSRLLSDRFSAERPKGSFSTLEIQRTEQGDSAMYLCASSSSENGELFFGEGSRLTVL.

The genes are TRBV10-3 and TRBJ1-6; the D call from TCRdb, TRBD1, cannot be confirmed without DNA. The CDR3 is made up of 14 amino acids. Germline V CDR1 and CDR2: ENHRY, SYGVKD. CDR3 region: CATEGDRINSPLHF.

The chain has TRBV10-3 and TRBJ2-7; the TCRdb call, TRBD1, lacks DNA for checking. Germline V CDR1 and CDR2: ENHRY, SYGVKD. The CDR3 sequence is 16 residues long. Here the CDR3 reads CAISDVSGTASYEQYF.

V usage is TRBV21-1 and J usage is TRBJ2-7; TCRdb picks TRBD1, but there is no DNA to check that call. TRBV21-1 is classified as a pseudogene. The length of the CDR3 is 15 residues. This CDR3 is CASSRLMGARYEQYF.

The rearrangement joins TRBV7-9 to TRBJ2-6; TCRdb's D call, TRBD2, is unchecked because there is no DNA. The CDR3 is 18 amino acids. Germline CDR1 SEHNR, CDR2 FQNEAQ (reference sequence). The CDR3 region is CASSSQGEPFSGANVLTF.

V gene TRBV6-2 or TRBV6-3 combines with J gene TRBJ2-1; TCRdb's D call, TRBD1, is unchecked because there is no DNA. The CDR3 is made up of 12 amino acids. Germline lookup yields CDR1 MNHEY and CDR2 SVGEGT. CDR3 amino acids: CASRSGANEQFF.

The rearrangement links TRBV6-5 to TRBJ2-2; TCRdb outputs TRBD1, but without DNA this stays unchecked. This CDR3 comprises 14 residues. Germline loops: CDR1 MNHEY, CDR2 SVGAGI. The CDR3 spells CASSAPWVPGELFF.

This chain uses TRBV19 with TRBJ2-7; checking the TCRdb D call of TRBD1 is not possible without DNA. Germline loops: CDR1 LNHDA, CDR2 SQIVND (reference sequence). The CDR3 contains 14 residues. The CDR3 region is CASSHRGYTYEQYF.

V usage is TRBV29-1 and J usage is TRBJ2-3; TCRdb selects TRBD1, and the lack of DNA leaves this call unchecked. This CDR3 has 12 amino acids. Germline CDR1 is SQVTM and CDR2 is ANQGSEA. CDR3: CSVTPQGDTQYF.

The rearrangement uses TRBV29-1 and TRBJ2-7; the D gene TCRdb calls, TRBD2, cannot be checked with no DNA. Germline values: CDR1 SQVTM, CDR2 ANQGSEA. The CDR3 covers 14 residues. The CDR3 sequence is CSVAGGPGSYEQYF.

The V call is TRBV28, the J call TRBJ2-7; no DNA is available, so the TRBD1 call from TCRdb remains unchecked. Germline-derived CDR1 and CDR2 are MDHEN and SYDVKM. The CDR3 contains 15 residues. This CDR3 is CASTPDPQAFYEQYF.

CDR3 sequence reads: CASIYRGRALPEQYF. The chain joins TRBV9 to TRBJ2-7; TCRdb's D call, TRBD2, is unchecked because there is no DNA. CDR3 length: 15 amino acids. Germline V gene sequence: CDR1 SGDLS, CDR2 YYNGEE.

The J gene is TRBJ2-7, the V gene TRBV29-1. The CDR3 consists of 11 residues. Germline V lookup: CDR1 SQVTM, CDR2 ANQGSEA. Here the CDR3 reads CSVGQDYEQYF.

This sequence joins TRBV7-9 and TRBJ1-1. The CDR3 extends over 12 amino acids. Germline V gene sequence: CDR1 SEHNR, CDR2 FQNEAQ (reference sequence). The CDR3 sequence is CASREGATEAFF.

The chain uses TRBV25-1 and TRBJ2-1; checking the TCRdb D call of TRBD2 is not possible without DNA. The CDR3 is 13 amino acids. The germline V gene has CDR1 MGHDK and CDR2 SYGVNS. The CDR3 sequence: CASSQTSINEQFF.